Below, 25 T cell receptor beta chains from the same sample are listed, as sequenced in a study of blood T cell repertoires in COVID-19. Using immunoSEQ multiplex PCR, the repertoire was profiled, and TCRdb retains in-frame clones only, with some absent. The table has about 350,000 clones, around 87% seen once; the top ten hold about 6%. Sequences were obtained from peripheral blood. The source is a woman aged 45-65 years with COVID-19, enrolled during active disease.

This clone was found once. J is TRBJ2-1 and V is TRBV18; possibly TRBD2 for D (6 bases). Germline V gives CDR1 KGHSH, CDR2 LQKENI. Trimming removed 10 bases at V and 4 bases at J, with 14 bases between. This CDR3 region has 13 residues. CDR3 in amino acids: CATRSGPYNEQFF. The CDR3 nucleotides are TGTGCCACCCGCAGCGGGCCTTACAATGAGCAGTTCTTC.

The chain combines TRBV5-1 with TRBJ2-5; a possible D gene is TRBD1 (5 bases). V was clipped by 0 bases and J by 1 base, with 10 bases between them. The CDR3 has 15 amino acids. In germline, CDR1 is SGHRS, CDR2 YFSETQ. The CDR3 reads CASSLAWTLQETQYF. CDR3 bases: TGCGCCAGCAGCTTGGCGTGGACACTCCAAGAGACCCAGTACTTC.

This chain links TRBV2 with TRBJ1-6; 10 positions match TRBD1. Germline V gene data show CDR1 as SNHLY and CDR2 as FYNNEI. This CDR3 contains 15 residues. The V gene end was trimmed by 5 bases and the J gene end by 7 bases; junction bases not matched to a gene: 5. The CDR3 nucleotides read TGTGCCAGCAGTCCCGTGGACAGGGGGAATTCACCCCTCCACTTT. Amino acid sequence: CASSPVDRGNSPLHF.

This clone has just one count. The rearrangement links TRBV10-2 to TRBJ1-1; possible D gene TRBD1, 6 bases. Trimming took 6 bases from V and 4 from J, leaving 18 bases between them. The germline V gene has CDR1 WSHSY and CDR2 SAAADI. The CDR3 has 15 residues. The CDR3: CASRPSGGWGTEAFF. CDR3 DNA: TGCGCCAGCAGACCGTCGGGGGGCTGGGGCACTGAAGCTTTCTTT.

This chain uses TRBV30 with TRBJ1-2, with 8 bases that match TRBD1. The J segment lost 7 bases and the V segment lost 1 base, leaving 11 bases of the junction unmatched. The V gene's germline CDR1 is GTSNPN and CDR2 SVGIG (reference sequence). The CDR3 contains 15 residues. The CDR3: CAWSEGQGRVRGYTF. CDR3 bases: TGTGCCTGGAGTGAAGGACAGGGTCGGGTTCGTGGCTACACCTTC.

The rearrangement uses TRBV5-4 and TRBJ2-1, with TRBD1 matching over 8 bases. Germline lookup yields CDR1 SGHNT and CDR2 YYREEE (reference sequence). This CDR3 is 15 amino acids long. With V trimmed by 4 bases and J by 7 bases, 10 bases remained unmatched. As DNA, the CDR3 is TGTGCCAGCAGCCTGGGACAGGCCCCCCTAAATGAGCAGTTCTTC. Residues: CASSLGQAPLNEQFF.

CDR3 protein: CAWSVPQLAWSNQPQHF. In nucleotides, the CDR3 is TGTGCCTGGAGTGTACCCCAACTAGCTTGGAGCAATCAGCCCCAGCATTTT. The gene calls are TRBV30 and TRBJ1-5; no reliable D call. Per the germline V gene, CDR1 is GTSNPN and CDR2 is SVGIG (reference sequence). The CDR3 contains 17 residues. The V end lost 0 bases, the J end lost 1 base, and 16 bases lay between the germline ends.

This chain uses TRBV3-1 (or the pseudogene TRBV3-2) with TRBJ2-7, with D perhaps matching TRBD1 (5 bases). The CDR3 has 15 residues. Trimming left V 0 bases short and J 3 bases short, with 12 bases between. The germline gives CDR1 LGHDT, CDR2 YNNKEL (reference sequence). CDR3 protein: CASSQDKGYNYEQYF. The CDR3 nucleotides are TGTGCCAGCAGCCAAGACAAGGGGTACAACTACGAGCAGTACTTC.

This clone is a singleton in its sample. The genes are TRBV21-1 and TRBJ1-1. TRBV21-1 has pseudogene status. This CDR3 is built from 14 residues. Here the CDR3 reads CASSATRYGTEAFF. DNA of the CDR3: TGTGCCAGCAGCGCCACGAGGTATGGCACTGAAGCTTTCTTT.

The chain has TRBV18 and TRBJ2-7, with 9 bases that match TRBD2. Germline V gene lookup returns CDR1 KGHSH and CDR2 LQKENI. This CDR3 has 16 amino acids. The J segment lost 2 bases and the V segment lost 3 bases, leaving 8 bases of the junction unmatched. CDR3 amino acids: CASSPSMTSGPYEQYF. CDR3 DNA: TGTGCCAGCTCACCCTCAATGACTAGCGGCCCCTACGAGCAGTACTTC.

This sequence joins TRBV30 and TRBJ2-2; possible D gene TRBD1, 6 bases. Germline assignment: CDR1 GTSNPN and CDR2 SVGIG (reference sequence). Trimming took 0 bases from V and 7 from J, leaving 15 bases between them. The CDR3 is 15 residues long. CDR3 amino acids: CAWSVGLQGGGELFF. The CDR3 nucleotides read TGTGCCTGGAGTGTCGGATTACAGGGTGGCGGGGAGCTGTTTTTT.

This chain joins TRBV15 and TRBJ2-5; no firm D call. V lost 5 bases and J lost 2, with 18 bases in between. Germline-derived CDR1 and CDR2 are LNHNV and YYDKDF (reference sequence). The CDR3 has 16 amino acids. The CDR3 DNA sequence: TGTGCCACCAGCTTAAACTGGAGTTCCATTCAAGAGACCCAGTACTTC. It yields the protein CATSLNWSSIQETQYF.

This rearrangement joins TRBV23-1 to TRBJ2-2, with 13 bases matching TRBD2. TRBV23-1 is recorded as an ORF, its role being uncertain. CDR3 length: 18 amino acids. The V and J ends lost 2 bases and 4 bases, in that order; junction bases with no gene match: 7. The CDR3 DNA follows: TGCGCCAGCAGTCAAACTAGCGGGAGGGCCCATGGCACCGGGGAGCTGTTTTTT. Encoded protein: CASSQTSGRAHGTGELFF.

The chain couples TRBV19 to TRBJ2-1, with 9 positions matching TRBD2. Germline CDR1 LNHDA, CDR2 SQIVND (reference sequence). The CDR3 sequence is 18 residues long. After removal of 1 base from V and 5 bases from J, the junction contained 12 bases not matched to a gene. The CDR3 sequence: CASSIAARGGGRNNEQFF. CDR3 in DNA: TGTGCCAGTAGTATAGCGGCGCGGGGGGGAGGAAGGAACAATGAGCAGTTCTTC.

This clone was detected only once. The rearrangement joins TRBV5-1 to TRBJ1-1; D remains ambiguous. Germline V lookup: CDR1 SGHRS, CDR2 YFSETQ. The CDR3 has 13 amino acids. The V end lost 3 bases, the J end lost 0 bases, and 6 bases lay between the germline ends. For the CDR3, the DNA is TGCGCCAGCAGCTGGGGAGTGAACACTGAAGCTTTCTTT. Protein product: CASSWGVNTEAFF.

V gene TRBV6-5 combines with J gene TRBJ2-3; D not certain. The V end lost 10 bases, the J end lost 0 bases, and 11 bases lay between the germline ends. The CDR3 totals 13 residues. The germline V gene has CDR1 MNHEY and CDR2 SVGAGI. The CDR3: CATHSPSTDTQYF. The DNA of the CDR3 is TGTGCCACCCACTCCCCTAGCACAGATACGCAGTATTTT.

CDR3 protein: CASSRRGENTEAFF. The CDR3 DNA sequence: TGTGCCAGCAGCCGGCGGGGAGAAAACACTGAAGCTTTCTTT. The chain combines TRBV5-4 with TRBJ1-1, with unresolved D. V was clipped by 4 bases and J by 2 bases, with 12 bases between them. The length of the CDR3 is 14 residues. Per the germline V gene, CDR1 is SGHNT and CDR2 is YYREEE (reference sequence).

The V call is TRBV11-2, the J call TRBJ2-1; D is possibly TRBD2 (6 bases). Germline CDR1 SGHAT, CDR2 FQNNGV. This CDR3 comprises 16 residues. V dropped 0 bases and J dropped 0 bases, with 9 bases sitting between them. The CDR3 sequence is CASSLDGGDSYNEQFF. The DNA for the CDR3 is TGTGCCAGCAGCTTAGATGGCGGGGACTCCTACAATGAGCAGTTCTTC.

This chain connects TRBV7-9 to TRBJ2-1; 8 nucleotides align to TRBD2. The V gene's germline CDR1 is SEHNR and CDR2 FQNEAQ (reference sequence). The CDR3 runs 14 residues. The junction had 8 bases not matched to a gene; V was cut back by 4 bases and J by 9 bases. In nucleotides, the CDR3 is TGTGCCAGCAGCTCGTTGGCCGGGAGGGGTGAGCAGTTCTTC. This gives the protein CASSSLAGRGEQFF.

The rearrangement joins TRBV27 to TRBJ2-7; 9 bases align to TRBD1. Trimming at V came to 2 bases and at J to 2 bases, leaving 10 bases not matched to a gene. The V gene's germline CDR1 is MNHEY and CDR2 SMNVEV (reference sequence). The CDR3 sequence is 17 residues long. CDR3: CASSLTITGGATYEQYF. CDR3 nucleotide sequence: TGTGCCAGCAGTTTAACCATCACAGGGGGCGCAACCTACGAGCAGTACTTC.

V and J are TRBV10-3 and TRBJ2-2; 16 positions agree with TRBD2. CDR1 ENHRY and CDR2 SYGVKD come from the germline V gene. The CDR3 runs 18 residues. V dropped 8 bases and J dropped 6; count of bases not matched to a gene: 12. The CDR3, as DNA: TGTGCCATCTCCCCGGGACTAGCGGGAGGGAATGGCGCCGGGGAGCTGTTTTTT. As protein: CAISPGLAGGNGAGELFF.

The chain carries TRBV4-1 and TRBJ1-2; D perhaps matches TRBD1 (5 bases). The CDR3 runs 18 residues. Germline V gives CDR1 MGHRA, CDR2 YSYEKL. The germline V and J ends were trimmed by 0 bases and 3 bases, with 20 bases remaining between them. DNA of the CDR3: TGCGCCAGCAGCCAAGATCCGGGGCTCGGGGGTGGTGACTATGGCTACACCTTC. This gives the protein CASSQDPGLGGGDYGYTF.

For the CDR3, the DNA is TGTGCCAGCAGTGAAAGGGGACAGCTAGGTTCCAACTATGGCTACACCTTC. Protein: CASSERGQLGSNYGYTF. The chain links TRBV6-1 to TRBJ1-2; 7 bases align to TRBD1. This CDR3 has 17 amino acids. The trim removed 2 bases at V and 2 bases at J, leaving 11 bases unmatched. Germline V CDR1 and CDR2: MNHNS, SASEGT.

This rearrangement joins TRBV5-4 to TRBJ2-7, with TRBD1 identical over 7 bases. Germline V gene sequence: CDR1 SGHNT, CDR2 YYREEE (reference sequence). The CDR3 consists of 13 residues. Trimming cost V 7 bases and J 3 bases; bases outside gene matches: 7. Here the CDR3 reads CASRGQGDYEQYF. The CDR3 bases are TGTGCCAGCCGGGGCCAGGGGGACTACGAGCAGTACTTC.

J is TRBJ1-2 and V is TRBV24-1, with 7 positions matching TRBD1. The CDR3 extends over 13 amino acids. Trimming removed 5 bases from V and 6 bases from J; junction bases left unmatched: 5. Germline-derived CDR1 and CDR2 are KGHDR and SFDVKD. Here the CDR3 reads CATSGRGIDGYTF. The CDR3 DNA follows: TGTGCCACCAGTGGCAGGGGGATAGATGGCTACACCTTC.